This is a list of T cell receptor beta chains from one sample in a study of cytomegalovirus exposure and HLA in healthy donors. Some clones are missing from TCRdb's copy, which holds only in-frame ones; the method was immunoSEQ multiplex PCR. The sample has under 200,000 clones; 80% to 90% are singletons. Sequencing was done on a sample of PBMCs. The receptors originated from a man in his late teens or twenties in good health and CMV-seropositive. The CDR3 runs from the conserved cysteine through the conserved F or W. A D gene is named only where the DNA matches it firmly. Clone size, where shown, is once, few, many, or a class for clones that have expanded.

TRBV27	TRBJ1-2	.	.	CASSTLANYGYTF	TGTGCCAGCAGTACTTTAGCTAACTATGGCTACACCTTC
TRBV4-3	TRBJ2-5	once	TRBD1	CASSQDWDRADYQETQYF	TGCGCCAGCAGCCAAGATTGGGACAGGGCGGATTACCAAGAGACCCAGTACTTC
TRBV27	TRBJ1-2	.	.	CASSFVAGSRLGGYTF	TGTGCCAGCAGTTTCGTGGCAGGAAGTCGGTTGGGTGGCTACACCTTC
TRBV7-2	TRBJ1-2	.	.	CASSLRVWGGPGYTF	TGTGCCAGCAGCTTACGGGTATGGGGAGGGCCCGGCTACACCTTC
TRBV11-2	TRBJ2-3	.	.	CASSFGSGGTDTQYF	TGTGCCAGCAGCTTCGGTTCAGGCGGGACAGATACGCAGTATTTT
TRBV18	TRBJ2-5	.	.	CASSRVAGSQETQYF	TGTGCCAGCTCACGCGTCGCCGGGTCCCAAGAGACCCAGTACTTC
TRBV29-1	TRBJ1-1	.	.	CSVEGTLLTEAFF	TGCAGCGTTGAAGGGACACTGCTCACTGAAGCTTTCTTT
TRBV19	TRBJ2-7	.	TRBD1	CASSIDPGQGAREQYF	TGTGCCAGTAGTATAGACCCGGGACAGGGGGCGCGTGAGCAGTACTTC
TRBV2	TRBJ1-6	.	TRBD1	CASSSGQGVPVSPLHF	TGTGCCAGCAGTTCGGGACAGGGGGTTCCTGTTTCACCCCTCCACTTT
TRBV9	TRBJ2-3	.	TRBD1	CASSLNRGYPDTQYF	TGTGCCAGCAGCCTAAACAGGGGATACCCAGATACGCAGTATTTT
TRBV5-1	TRBJ2-3	.	.	CASSLEGDTQYF	TGCGCCAGCAGCTTAGAGGGAGATACGCAGTATTTT
TRBV7-2	TRBJ2-7	.	TRBD2	CASSLAGRYEQYF	TGTGCCAGCAGCCTAGCGGGGCGCTACGAGCAGTACTTC
TRBV6-5	TRBJ1-2	.	.	CASSSPLRSNYGYTF	TGTGCCAGCAGTTCCCCATTGAGGTCTAACTATGGCTACACCTTC
TRBV13	TRBJ2-3	.	TRBD2	CASSLGLAGGPEADTQYF	TGTGCCAGCAGCTTAGGACTAGCGGGGGGGCCTGAGGCAGATACGCAGTATTTT
TRBV5-4	TRBJ2-3	.	.	CASSLYGGTTLRPQYF	TGTGCCAGCAGCTTGTATGGCGGGACCACCTTAAGGCCGCAGTATTTT
TRBV6-1	TRBJ1-1	.	TRBD1	CASNQGVSTEAFF	TGTGCCAGCAACCAGGGGGTGAGCACTGAAGCTTTCTTT
TRBV29-1	TRBJ1-2	.	TRBD1	CSVDRGRVVSGYTF	TGCAGCGTGGACAGGGGGCGTGTGGTTTCTGGCTACACCTTC
TRBV10-3	TRBJ2-3	.	.	CAISLAGTSTDTQYF	TGTGCCATCAGTCTTGCGGGCACTAGCACAGATACGCAGTATTTT
TRBV27	TRBJ2-7	few	TRBD1	CASIAPGQAYEQYF	TGTGCCAGCATCGCCCCGGGACAGGCATACGAGCAGTACTTC
TRBV6-5	TRBJ2-5	.	.	CASSGRGVAETQYF	TGTGCCAGCAGCGGCAGGGGGGTAGCAGAGACCCAGTACTTC
TRBV9	TRBJ2-3	.	TRBD2	CASSVTSGVNTDTQYF	TGTGCCAGCAGCGTAACCAGCGGGGTGAACACAGATACGCAGTATTTT
TRBV7-9	TRBJ2-3	.	.	CASSLSGNDGDTQYF	TGTGCCAGCAGCTTGTCAGGAAATGATGGAGATACGCAGTATTTT
TRBV7-3	TRBJ2-4	.	.	CASSHPSFPGGIQYF	TGTGCCAGCAGCCACCCTTCTTTTCCAGGAGGCATTCAGTACTTC
TRBV28	TRBJ2-7	.	TRBD1	CASTATGVAYEQYF	TGTGCCAGCACCGCGACAGGGGTGGCCTACGAGCAGTACTTC
TRBV18	TRBJ1-1	.	TRBD1	CASSPGGQVNTEAFF	TGTGCCAGCTCACCAGGGGGACAGGTAAACACTGAAGCTTTCTTT
TRBV5-5	TRBJ2-5	.	.	CASTKAAIQETQYF	TGTGCCAGCACCAAGGCGGCCATTCAAGAGACCCAGTACTTC
TRBV7-2	TRBJ2-3	.	.	CASSLGLASDTQYF	TGTGCCAGCAGCTTAGGATTAGCGTCAGATACGCAGTATTTT
TRBV5-1	TRBJ1-6	.	TRBD1	CASSRGQGTNSPLHF	TGCGCCAGCAGCAGGGGACAGGGGACCAATTCACCCCTCCACTTT
TRBV7-3	TRBJ2-2	.	.	CASSLGGNTGELFF	TGTGCCAGCAGCTTGGGGGGGAACACCGGGGAGCTGTTTTTT
TRBV5-1	TRBJ2-2	.	TRBD1	CASSLMGQANTGELFF	TGCGCCAGCAGCTTGATGGGACAGGCGAACACCGGGGAGCTGTTTTTT
TRBV6-1	TRBJ2-1	.	.	CASSNGLLVNNEQFF	TGTGCCAGCAGTAACGGTCTACTAGTCAACAATGAGCAGTTCTTC
TRBV10-3	TRBJ2-1	.	TRBD2	CAISEPSGGKHSYNEQFF	TGTGCCATCAGTGAGCCTAGCGGGGGTAAACATTCCTACAATGAGCAGTTCTTC
TRBV7-2	TRBJ2-7	.	TRBD2	CASSHSGGPYEQYF	TGTGCCAGCAGCCATAGCGGGGGACCCTACGAGCAGTACTTC
TRBV15	TRBJ1-5	.	.	CATSRDRGRGSPQHF	TGTGCCACCAGCAGAGATAGGGGGAGGGGATCGCCCCAGCATTTT
TRBV7-9	TRBJ1-1	.	.	CASSLQVNTEAFF	TGTGCCAGCAGCTTACAGGTGAACACTGAAGCTTTCTTT
TRBV9	TRBJ2-1	.	TRBD2	CASSGTSGGEGEQFF	TGTGCCAGCAGCGGGACTAGCGGGGGGGAGGGTGAGCAGTTCTTC
TRBV5-4	TRBJ2-5	.	.	CASSLGLGGQETQYF	TGTGCCAGCAGCCTAGGACTTGGCGGGCAAGAGACCCAGTACTTC
TRBV2	TRBJ1-2	.	TRBD1	CASSEAQGASSSYGYTF	TGTGCCAGCAGTGAAGCTCAGGGGGCGTCAAGCAGCTATGGCTACACCTTC
TRBV11-2	TRBJ1-4	.	.	CASSLEQFNEKLFF	TGTGCCAGCAGCCTCGAACAGTTTAATGAAAAACTGTTTTTT
TRBV7-9	TRBJ1-1	.	TRBD1	CASSSEGAQAEAFF	TGTGCCAGCAGCTCCGAGGGGGCTCAAGCTGAAGCTTTCTTT
TRBV2	TRBJ2-4	once	TRBD1	CASSEQGVGNIQYF	TGTGCCAGCAGTGAGCAGGGGGTCGGAAACATTCAGTACTTC
TRBV6-1	TRBJ2-5	once	.	CASRDLGETQYF	TGTGCCAGCAGGGACTTGGGGGAGACCCAGTACTTC
TRBV5-1	TRBJ2-5	.	.	CASSLGARETQYF	TGCGCCAGCAGCTTAGGGGCCCGGGAGACCCAGTACTTC
TRBV6-5	TRBJ2-7	.	.	CASQVNAGTYEQYF	TGTGCCAGCCAAGTGAACGCGGGGACCTACGAGCAGTACTTC
TRBV2	TRBJ2-3	.	TRBD2	CASRGGRGVAPYTQYF	TGTGCCAGCAGGGGGGGGCGGGGGGTCGCCCCATATACGCAGTATTTT
TRBV5-1	TRBJ1-2	.	.	CASSYYRDGYTF	TGCGCCAGCAGCTACTACAGGGATGGCTACACCTTC
TRBV6-1	TRBJ2-7	.	TRBD1	CASTRPGQGPYEQYF	TGTGCCAGCACCCGCCCGGGACAGGGCCCCTACGAGCAGTACTTC
TRBV25-1	TRBJ1-1	.	TRBD1	CASRGQGYTEAFF	TGTGCCAGCAGGGGACAGGGATATACTGAAGCTTTCTTT
TRBV7-9	TRBJ2-7	.	TRBD1	CASSLVQGGLGYEQYF	TGTGCCAGCAGCTTAGTACAGGGGGGTCTTGGCTACGAGCAGTACTTC
TRBV5-5	TRBJ1-2	.	.	CASSSVTGPYGYTF	TGTGCCAGCAGCTCGGTCACAGGGCCCTATGGCTACACCTTC
TRBV30	TRBJ2-2	.	.	CAWSGVWRAGGELFF	TGTGCCTGGAGTGGGGTTTGGAGGGCAGGCGGGGAGCTGTTTTTT
TRBV6-5	TRBJ2-1	.	TRBD1	CASRGTGGNNEQFF	TGTGCCAGCAGGGGGACAGGCGGGAACAATGAGCAGTTCTTC
TRBV27	TRBJ2-5	.	TRBD2	CASSLSGTSRETQYF	TGTGCCAGCAGTCTCTCCGGGACTAGCAGGGAGACCCAGTACTTC